This paragraph covers one T cell receptor beta chain sequence. The CDR3 covers 17 residues. CDR1 is SEHNR, CDR2 FQNEAQ, per germline (reference sequence). With 4 bases clipped from V and 0 bases from J, the junction kept 11 bases outside the gene matches. The sample comes from a study of blood T cell repertoires in COVID-19. The assay was immunoSEQ multiplex PCR, and TCRdb's table has in-frame clones only and misses some. The repertoire consists of over 95,000 clones, with around 89% occurring once and the leading ten covering about 20%. This chain connects TRBV7-9 to TRBJ1-1; TRBD1 matches 7 bases. The sample taken for sequencing was peripheral blood. The source is a human donor with acute or convalescent COVID-19. The donor label of this sample is uncertain. The CDR3 coding sequence is TGTGCCAGCAGCTCCGACAGGGAGGCTTGGGTGAACACTGAAGCTTTCTTT. Its protein product is CASSSDREAWVNTEAFF.